This T cell receptor (beta chain) was profiled in a study of shared T cell receptors in the human thymus (TCRdb year 2021). As for the study more broadly: The study examined how self-reactive, shared T-cell receptor alpha chains are generated in the human thymus.

V sheds 1 base and J sheds 3 bases, leaving 27 bases between their ends. In the germline V gene, CDR1 corresponds to LGHNA and CDR2 to YSLEER. From the cysteine through the phenylalanine, the CDR3 covers 20 amino acids. Only the CDR3 DNA stays, 60 bases, in frame from base 1. Receptors were amplified or captured by the immunoSEQ multiplex PCR assay. TCRdb's version of the immuneACCESS table is confined to in-frame rearrangements and falls short of the full clone set. An unresolved V gene accounts for under half of the shortfall where checked; the remainder is of unknown origin. This sample holds hundreds of thousands of clones; just under 95% were observed only once. The top ten constitute approximately 0.02% of the sample. A remark on this clone: Its recognized antigen is unknown. Base-call qualities are not available, and no considerably larger clone is one nucleotide away.

This TCR derives from a human donor. What was sequenced was thymocytes. The sequence joins TRBV4-3 to TRBJ1-2; TRBD1 is a possible D gene, resting on 5 matching bases. The CDR3 protein is CASSQGPVGRVDSEDYGYTF. The nucleotide sequence reads TGCGCCAGCAGCCAAGGACCTGTTGGCAGGGTTGATTCCGAAGACTATGGCTACACCTTC.